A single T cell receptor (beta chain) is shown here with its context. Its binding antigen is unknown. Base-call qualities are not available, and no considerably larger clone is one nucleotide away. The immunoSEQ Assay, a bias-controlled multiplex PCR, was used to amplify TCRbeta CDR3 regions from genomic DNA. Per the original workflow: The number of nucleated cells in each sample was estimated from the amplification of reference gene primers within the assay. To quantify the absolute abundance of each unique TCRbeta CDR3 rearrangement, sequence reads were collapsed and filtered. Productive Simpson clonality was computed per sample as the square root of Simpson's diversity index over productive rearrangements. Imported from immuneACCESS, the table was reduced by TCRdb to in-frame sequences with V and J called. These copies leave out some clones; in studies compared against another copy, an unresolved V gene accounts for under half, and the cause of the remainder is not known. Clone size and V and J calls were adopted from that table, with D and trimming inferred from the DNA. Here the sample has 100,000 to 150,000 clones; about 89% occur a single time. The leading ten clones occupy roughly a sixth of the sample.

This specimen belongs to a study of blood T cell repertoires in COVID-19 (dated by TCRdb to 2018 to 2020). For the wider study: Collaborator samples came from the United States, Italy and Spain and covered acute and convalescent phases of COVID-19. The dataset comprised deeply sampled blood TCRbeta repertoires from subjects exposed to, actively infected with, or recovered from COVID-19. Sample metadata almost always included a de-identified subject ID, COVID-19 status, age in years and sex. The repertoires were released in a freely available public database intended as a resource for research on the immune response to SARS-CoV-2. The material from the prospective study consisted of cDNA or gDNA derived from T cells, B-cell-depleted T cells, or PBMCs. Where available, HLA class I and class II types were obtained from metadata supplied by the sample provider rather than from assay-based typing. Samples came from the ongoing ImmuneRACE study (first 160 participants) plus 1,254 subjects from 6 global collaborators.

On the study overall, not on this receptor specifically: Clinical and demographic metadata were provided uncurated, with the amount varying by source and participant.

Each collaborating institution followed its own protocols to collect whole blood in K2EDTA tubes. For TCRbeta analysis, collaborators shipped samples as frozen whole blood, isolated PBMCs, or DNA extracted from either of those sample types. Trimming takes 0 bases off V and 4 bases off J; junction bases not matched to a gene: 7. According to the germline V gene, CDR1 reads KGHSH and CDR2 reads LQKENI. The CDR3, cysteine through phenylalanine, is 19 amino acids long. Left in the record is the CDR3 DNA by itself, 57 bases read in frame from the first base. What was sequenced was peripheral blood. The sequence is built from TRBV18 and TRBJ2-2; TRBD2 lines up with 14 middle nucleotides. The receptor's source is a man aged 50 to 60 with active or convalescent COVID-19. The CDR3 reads CASSPPRLAGGPPTGELFF. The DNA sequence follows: TGTGCCAGCTCACCACCGAGACTAGCGGGAGGGCCCCCCACCGGGGAGCTGTTTTTT.